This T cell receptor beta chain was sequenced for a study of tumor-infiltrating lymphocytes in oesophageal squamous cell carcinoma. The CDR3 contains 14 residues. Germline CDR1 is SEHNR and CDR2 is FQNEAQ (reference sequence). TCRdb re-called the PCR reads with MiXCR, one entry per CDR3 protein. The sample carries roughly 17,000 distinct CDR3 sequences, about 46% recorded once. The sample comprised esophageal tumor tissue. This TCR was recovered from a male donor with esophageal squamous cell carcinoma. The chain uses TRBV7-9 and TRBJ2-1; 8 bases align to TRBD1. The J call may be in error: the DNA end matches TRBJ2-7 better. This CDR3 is CASSLGTGYDEQYF. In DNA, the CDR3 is TGTGCCAGCAGCTTAGGGACAGGGTACGACGAGCAGTACTTC.